These 19 T cell receptor beta chains came from one sample sequenced in a study of cytomegalovirus exposure and HLA in healthy donors. The PCR made use of 60 Vbeta and 13 Jbeta primers. TCRdb's copy holds only in-frame clones and misses some; the assay was immunoSEQ multiplex PCR. Of roughly 130,000 clones listed, about 74% are singletons. Sequencing was performed on PBMCs. The receptor set was obtained from a woman in her forties or fifties in good health and CMV-seropositive.

The chain joins TRBV6-1 to TRBJ2-6; TRBD1 might be the D (6 bases). This CDR3 is 15 amino acids long. Germline V CDR1 and CDR2: MNHNS, SASEGT. The V and J ends lost 5 bases and 1 base respectively, with 9 bases between them. CDR3 DNA: TGTGCCAGCAGTCAGGGGACGTCTGGGGCCAACGTCCTGACTTTC. It encodes CASSQGTSGANVLTF.

The V gene is TRBV5-1, the J gene TRBJ1-1; tentatively, D is TRBD1 (6 bases). In germline, CDR1 is SGHRS, CDR2 YFSETQ. With 7 bases removed from V and 4 bases from J, the gap between germline ends came to 14 bases. CDR3 length: 13 residues. CDR3 nucleotide sequence: TGCGCCAGCTCCAAGGGGGTGGGCACTGAAGCTTTCTTT. It encodes CASSKGVGTEAFF.

About this clone itself: The junction departs from the called germline gene at one end, perhaps through a read error. The chain combines TRBV6-1 with TRBJ2-7; 9 bases are shared with TRBD1. The CDR3 totals 16 residues. Germline lookup yields CDR1 MNHNS and CDR2 SASEGT. The CDR3 sequence: CASSEGFWGQGYEQYF. DNA of the CDR3: TGTGCCAGCAGCGAAGGGTTCTGGGGACAGGGCTACGAGCAGTACTTC.

The rearrangement joins TRBV5-1 to TRBJ1-2, with a possible D match to TRBD1 (5 bases). The CDR3 contains 14 residues. Trimming took off 7 bases at V and 8 bases at J, with 21 bases between the two ends. Germline CDR1 reads SGHRS; CDR2 reads YFSETQ. The CDR3 DNA reads as TGCGCCAGCGCTCGCGGGGACCCGAGGGGAGGCTACACCTTC. It is translated as CASARGDPRGGYTF.

The chain is built from TRBV20-1 and TRBJ1-2, with 7 nucleotides matching TRBD1. The CDR3 is 11 amino acids. CDR1 and CDR2 from the germline V gene are DFQATT and SNEGSKA (reference sequence). V shed 6 bases and J 6 bases; nucleotides not matched to a gene: 4. CDR3 sequence (DNA): TGCAGTGCCCCCGACAGGGATGGCTACACCTTC. The encoded protein is CSAPDRDGYTF.

This clone was seen a few times. This chain uses TRBV6-1 with TRBJ2-2, with a possible D match to TRBD1 (6 bases). Germline V gives CDR1 MNHNS, CDR2 SASEGT. V was trimmed by 1 base and J by 6 bases, leaving 12 bases between them. This CDR3 comprises 15 residues. The CDR3 DNA reads as TGTGCCAGCAGTGAAGATGGGGGCAGCCCCGGGGAGCTGTTTTTT. Translated, it gives CASSEDGGSPGELFF.

The chain combines TRBV7-2 with TRBJ1-4, with 7 bases identical to TRBD1. Germline CDR1 is SGHTA and CDR2 is FQGNSA. This CDR3 comprises 13 residues. V dropped 5 bases and J dropped 7; count of bases not matched to a gene: 4. The CDR3 here is CASSRGQSEKLFF. The DNA for the CDR3 is TGTGCCAGCAGCCGGGGACAGAGTGAAAAACTGTTTTTT.

The chain uses TRBV25-1 and TRBJ1-1; the D gene is possibly TRBD1 (6 bases). The CDR3 loop spans 13 amino acids. CDR1 is MGHDK and CDR2 is SYGVNS in the germline V gene. V lost 5 bases to trimming and J lost 3 bases, with 10 bases between them. CDR3 protein: CASSTGKYTEAFF. CDR3 nucleotides: TGTGCCAGCAGTACAGGGAAATACACTGAAGCTTTCTTT. Full variable domain (remainder filled in from reference TRBV25-1 and TRBJ1-1): EADIYQTPRYLVIGTGKKITLECSQTMGHDKMYWYQQDPGMELHLIHYSYGVNSTEKGDLSSESTVSRIRTEHFPLTLESARPSHTSQYLCASSTGKYTEAFFGQGTRLTVV.

J is TRBJ1-3 and V is TRBV7-2, with D tentatively TRBD1 (5 bases). CDR1 SGHTA and CDR2 FQGNSA come from the germline V gene. The V gene lost 5 bases and the J gene lost 2 bases, with 10 bases spanning the gap. The CDR3 totals 14 residues. CDR3 coding DNA: TGTGCCAGCAGCCAAGGGGAAACTGGAAACACCATATATTTT. Its protein product is CASSQGETGNTIYF.

This chain joins TRBV2 and TRBJ2-5, with D possibly matching TRBD2 (7 bases). From germline, CDR1 is SNHLY and CDR2 FYNNEI. The CDR3 extends over 13 amino acids. CDR3 coding DNA: TGTGCTGAGGCGAGGGGGGGCCAAGAGACCCAGTACTTC. It is translated as CAEARGGQETQYF.

This chain connects TRBV19 to TRBJ2-1, with 10 bases lining up with TRBD2. V trimming: 6 bases; J trimming: 11 bases; junction bases outside the gene matches: 16. The CDR3 consists of 16 residues. Germline CDR1 reads LNHDA; CDR2 reads SQIVND (reference sequence). In DNA, the CDR3 is TGTGCCAGTAGCCCGAGCGCAGCGGGGGGGTCCTGGAAGCAGTTCTTC. Protein sequence: CASSPSAAGGSWKQFF.

Details on this clone: At one boundary the junction diverges from the germline segment, which might be a read error. This chain links TRBV11-2 with TRBJ1-5; 8 bases agree with TRBD1. The CDR3 loop spans 14 amino acids. Germline V gene sequence: CDR1 SGHAT, CDR2 FQNNGV. The CDR3 spells CASSLDRGDQPQHF. The CDR3, as DNA: TGTGCCAGCAGCCTAGACAGGGGAGATCAGCCCCAGCATTTT. Based on the CDR3 plus reference TRBV11-2 and TRBJ1-5, the full variable domain is EAGVAQSPRYKIIEKRQSVAFWCNPISGHATLYWYQQILGQGPKLLIQFQNNGVVDDSQLPKDRFSAERLKGVDSTLKIQPAKLEDSAVYLCASSLDRGDQPQHFGDGTRLSIL.

The chain has TRBV7-8 and TRBJ1-2; unclear D gene. Trimming stripped 5 bases from V and 4 bases from J, with 8 bases between. The CDR3 totals 12 residues. Germline V gene lookup returns CDR1 SGHVS and CDR2 FQNEAQ. CDR3 in DNA: TGTGCCAGCAGCGAGAGTGGCTATGGCTACACCTTC. It translates to CASSESGYGYTF.

This clone was counted once. One junction end disagrees with the germline gene, perhaps due to a read error. The genes are TRBV5-1 and TRBJ2-6; 10 bases line up with TRBD1. Per germline, CDR1 SGHRS and CDR2 YFSETQ. This CDR3 has 17 amino acids. CDR3 residues: CASSTRGTGVGANVLPF. CDR3 nucleotides: TGCGCCAGCAGCACCCGGGGGACAGGGGTCGGGGCCAACGTCCTGCCTTTC.

The J gene is TRBJ1-2, the V gene TRBV27; 7 bases line up with TRBD1. Trimming at V came to 0 bases and at J to 3 bases, leaving 10 bases not matched to a gene. This CDR3 has 17 amino acids. The germline V gene encodes CDR1 MNHEY and CDR2 SMNVEV (reference sequence). The CDR3 coding sequence is TGTGCCAGCAGTTTATCGGGGACAGCTCTCTCCTACTATGGCTACACCTTC. It encodes CASSLSGTALSYYGYTF.

This sequence joins TRBV5-4 and TRBJ2-3, with no clear D. The germline V and J ends were trimmed by 1 base and 4 bases, with 13 bases remaining between them. This CDR3 contains 15 residues. CDR1 and CDR2 from the germline V gene are SGHNT and YYREEE (reference sequence). The CDR3 sequence is CASSLSSGSADTQYF. The CDR3 DNA sequence: TGTGCCAGCAGCTTGTCGTCAGGTTCAGCAGATACGCAGTATTTT.

This clone was observed a few times. The V gene is TRBV4-3, the J gene TRBJ1-4; 10 bases are a match to TRBD1. The J segment lost 7 bases and the V segment lost 4 bases, leaving 3 bases of the junction unmatched. The CDR3 loop spans 14 amino acids. In germline, CDR1 is LGHNA, CDR2 YSLEER. The chain's CDR3 is CASSRQGAAEKLFF. CDR3 sequence (DNA): TGCGCCAGCAGCCGACAGGGGGCGGCTGAAAAACTGTTTTTT.

V is TRBV7-9 and J is TRBJ2-1, with unresolved D. The germline CDR1 and CDR2 sequences are SEHNR and FQNEAQ (reference sequence). V was shortened by 5 bases and J by 7 bases, with 6 bases between the two germline ends. The CDR3 is made up of 11 amino acids. The CDR3 spells CASSNANEQFF. CDR3 nucleotide sequence: TGTGCCAGCAGCAATGCGAATGAGCAGTTCTTC.

This rearrangement joins TRBV11-2 to TRBJ2-1; the match to TRBD2 covers 7 bases. CDR1 is SGHAT, CDR2 FQNNGV, per germline. V trimming: 1 base; J trimming: 6 bases; junction bases outside the gene matches: 6. The CDR3 spans 15 residues. CDR3 loop: CASSLGGGGSNEQFF. CDR3 bases: TGTGCCAGCAGCTTAGGCGGGGGTGGAAGCAATGAGCAGTTCTTC.